The table lists the clone carrying this T cell receptor (beta chain) with many counts. Its matching antigen is unknown. This CDR3 has 14 amino acids. The V segment lost 10 bases and the J segment 2 bases; nucleotides outside the gene matches: 9. Germline CDR1 is ENHRY and CDR2 is SYGVKD. The source of the sample is a study of T-cell memory formation after mild COVID-19. Notes on the study in general: Memory sampled before infection contained some responding clones, suggesting cross-reactive memory joined.

TCRdb recomputed calls from the 5' RACE reads with MiXCR, one row per CDR3 protein. The sample lists more than 300,000 distinct CDR3 sequences, roughly 13% occurring once. This rearrangement joins TRBV10-3 to TRBJ2-3; 7 bases agree with TRBD1. The receptor was derived from a man aged 18 to 30 who had mild COVID-19 (a few samples of this study predate the infection). Cell type and time point are not known. The specimen was PBMCs or a T cell subset sorted from them (not recorded which). The CDR3 sequence is CATTGDTDTDTQYF. In DNA form, the CDR3 reads TGTGCCACCACAGGGGATACAGACACAGATACGCAGTATTTT.